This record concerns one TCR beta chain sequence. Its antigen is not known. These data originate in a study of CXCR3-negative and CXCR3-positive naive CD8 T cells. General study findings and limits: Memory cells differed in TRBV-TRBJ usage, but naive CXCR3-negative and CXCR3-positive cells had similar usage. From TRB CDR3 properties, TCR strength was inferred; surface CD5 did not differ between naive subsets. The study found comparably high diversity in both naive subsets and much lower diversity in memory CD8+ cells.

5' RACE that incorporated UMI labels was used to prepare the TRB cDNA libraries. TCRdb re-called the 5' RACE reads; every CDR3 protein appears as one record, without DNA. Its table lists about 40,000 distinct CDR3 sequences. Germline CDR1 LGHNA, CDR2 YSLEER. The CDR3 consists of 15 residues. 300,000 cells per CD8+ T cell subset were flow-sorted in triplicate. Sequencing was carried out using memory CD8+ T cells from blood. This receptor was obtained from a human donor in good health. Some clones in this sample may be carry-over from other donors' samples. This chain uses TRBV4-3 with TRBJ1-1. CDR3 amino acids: CASSQDWGMNTEAFF.